A single T cell receptor beta chain is shown here with its context. Its matching antigen is unknown. This specimen belongs to a study of cytomegalovirus exposure and HLA in healthy donors. The study, taken as a whole, reports: Reportedly, cytomegalovirus status was diagnosed with high sensitivity and specificity. Later work found that TCR association rates differed between HLA loci; DRB1 had the most and HLA-C the fewest. An analysis was carried out at a later point. It showed that HLA-associated TCR beta chains were more clonally expanded than equally common non-associated chains.

Vbeta (60) and Jbeta (13) primers were used in the PCR. TCRdb keeps only in-frame clones here, not all; method: immunoSEQ multiplex PCR. This table holds some 150,000 clones. Germline trimming cut 6 bases from V and 5 bases from J; bases unmatched to any gene: 6. Germline values: CDR1 KGHSH, CDR2 LQKENI. The CDR3 extends over 13 amino acids. The origin of this receptor is a man aged 35 to 55 in good health and CMV-seronegative. The sample taken for sequencing was PBMCs. The chain employs TRBV18 and TRBJ1-1, with 7 bases that match TRBD1. The CDR3 spells CASSLGQATEAFF. CDR3 bases: TGTGCCAGCTCCCTAGGACAGGCGACTGAAGCTTTCTTT. Variable domain in full (rest from reference TRBV18 and TRBJ1-1): NAGVMQNPRHLVRRRGQEARLRCSPMKGHSHVYWYRQLPEEGLKFMVYLQKENIIDESGMPKERFSAEFPKEGPSILRIQQVVRGDSAAYFCASSLGQATEAFFGQGTRLTVV.